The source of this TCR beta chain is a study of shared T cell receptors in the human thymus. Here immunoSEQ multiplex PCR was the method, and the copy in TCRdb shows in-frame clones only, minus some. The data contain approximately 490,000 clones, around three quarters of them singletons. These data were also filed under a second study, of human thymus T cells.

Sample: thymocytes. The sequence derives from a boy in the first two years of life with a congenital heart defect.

DNA of the CDR3: TGTGCCTGGACCCTCGATGATGGGGCTAGCTCCTACGAGCAGTACTTC. This sequence encodes CAWTLDDGASSYEQYF. This rearrangement joins TRBV30 to TRBJ2-7; D is perhaps TRBD1 (5 bases). Germline CDR1 reads GTSNPN; CDR2 reads SVGIG (reference sequence). This CDR3 has 16 residues. V lost 4 bases and J 0 bases, leaving 19 bases between the germline ends.